The T cell receptor (beta chain) described here comes from a study of regulatory T cells in long-lasting Graves disease (dated by TCRdb to about 2021). Describing the broader study: Antithyroid drugs had been taken for less than 3 months by newly diagnosed Graves' disease patients. A total of about 35 samples underwent TCR sequencing, from about 13 patients with persistent Graves' disease and 20 patients with newly diagnosed Graves' disease. This study used TCR sequencing and RNA sequencing of peripheral blood to compare persistent Graves' disease patients against newly diagnosed Graves' disease patients. The study took place in China and was registered as a clinical trial. What the study reported, not specific to this receptor: The authors noted that the small sample size was a limitation that may lower accuracy. Preferential use of TRBV28, TRBJ1-2 and TRBJ2-5 was observed in persistent disease, whereas TRBV20-1 and TRBJ2-1 were favored in newly diagnosed disease. Only the TCR beta chain was sequenced and analyzed. The study examined only peripheral blood because the primary lesion, thyroid tissue, could not be accessed. Compared with newly diagnosed patients, persistent Graves' disease patients had lower TCR Shannon entropy and fewer highly expanded clones, which suggests clonal expansion. A larger number of public clonotypes was shared among persistent patients (approximately 3,000) than among newly diagnosed patients (around 870).

The time point label, as the study defines it: newly diagnosed GD, antithyroid drugs for less than 3 months. For both TCR sequencing and RNA sequencing, RNA was extracted from PBMCs using TRIzol. The diagnosis of Graves' disease followed American Thyroid Association guidelines. The patients came from an endocrinology department in Xi'an, China. Each patient gave approximately 8.8 milliliters of peripheral blood, collected in an EDTA anticoagulant tube. Ficoll Paque Plus density gradient separation was used to isolate PBMCs, and no further T cell sorting was performed. An Agilent 2100 Bioanalyzer and agarose gel were used to check RNA quality, and a NanoDrop 2000 was used to measure RNA concentration. Spanning cysteine to phenylalanine, the CDR3 consists of 15 amino acids. The retained sequence is limited to the CDR3, 45 bases, with the frame set at the first base. In the germline V gene, CDR1 corresponds to ENHRY and CDR2 to SYGVKD.

In its sample, this clonotype was seen a few times. It has no known antigen specificity. At one boundary the junction diverges from the germline segment, which might be a read error. The library was built by means of multiplex PCR. For sequencing, an Illumina HiSeq 4000 was employed. iRepertoire HTBI primers and Arm-PCR amplification of CDR3 regions were used to construct TCR beta libraries. Gel purification was performed on PCR products prior to sequencing. The source study handled its data this way. Across samples, roughly 60 TRBV and around 15 TRBJ segments were identified and used for gene usage analysis of CDR3 amino acid clonotypes. Filtered high-quality paired reads were merged into contigs using COPE and FqMerger. BLAST was used to align contigs to IMGT TRBV, TRBD and TRBJ reference genes, and CDR3 was defined according to IMGT. Clonotypes above 0.1% frequency were classified as highly expanded clones. Repertoire diversity was measured by Shannon entropy, and V-J evenness by the Gini coefficient. A clonotype was considered public if more than one individual shared it. The raw public data were reprocessed by TCRdb itself: fastp quality trimming at Q25, MiXCR clonotype calling, in-frame beta chains only. All rows with the same CDR3 protein become a single entry with the most common DNA and genes. The V and J calls, along with clone size, are taken from TCRdb and not from the paper's own processing. The sample contains 350,000 to 550,000 distinct CDR3 sequences, approximately 15% of them found a single time. The ten largest clones take up over 15% of the sample.

This same sample was also part of a study on T cells in Graves' hyperthyroidism and ophthalmopathy. The other study reports the following: Stable Graves' hyperthyroidism was defined as the absence of progression to ophthalmopathy over 18 months of follow-up. The hyperthyroidism patients were between 18 and 65 years old and newly diagnosed, with a disease duration of less than 2 months. Any patient with an uncontrolled infection, another autoimmune disease, pregnancy or lactation was excluded. Diagnoses relied on clinical symptoms, serum thyroxine and TRAb, thyroid ultrasound and orbital computed tomography. A first-round RT-PCR of the TCR CDR3 used the HTBI primer set with the Qiagen OneStep RT-PCR kit. Most expanded thyroid clonotypes (frequency above 0.001) were also detected in blood, suggesting blood repertoires may reflect thyroid immune responses. A model built on a 13 V-J signature distinguished ophthalmopathy from stable hyperthyroidism, reaching around 90% sensitivity and under 84% specificity in cross-validation and 80%/75% in testing. In validation, progression to ophthalmopathy was predicted by the model with about 70% sensitivity and about 72% specificity, a median of approximately 6.5 months before onset. TCR V-J signatures able to tell the groups apart were searched for in a discovery cohort of approximately 95 patients, of whom more than 40 had Graves' ophthalmopathy and roughly 58 had stable Graves' hyperthyroidism. Whether ophthalmopathy could be predicted prospectively was tested in an independent validation cohort made up of roughly 19 hyperthyroidism patients plus 17 patients who later progressed to ophthalmopathy. The 100 or so discovery patients were divided at random into training and test sets in a 7:3 ratio. The study also compared thyroid tissue and blood T-cell repertoires from roughly 6 Graves' hyperthyroidism patients. Following sampling, methimazole starting at 30 mg daily was given to hyperthyroidism patients, and high-dose intravenous methylprednisolone was given to ophthalmopathy patients. Libraries were constructed in a second round of multiplex PCR, after which size selection and purification were performed. The libraries were sequenced on an Illumina HiSeq2000 using paired-end 100 bp reads. SOAPnuke was used to process the raw data, with reads discarded if the reads contained adapters or uncalled bases, had a mean Phred below 15, or lacked an exact constant-primer or identifier match. COPE v1.2.5 was used to merge high-quality paired reads, and clonotypes were defined as unique nucleotide sequences. MiTCR v1.1 was used to align clonotypes to the IMGT TRBV, TRBD and TRBJ reference segments. Analysis was restricted to V-J combinations with a frequency above 0.0001, which covered roughly 99% of repertoires. A TCS score was defined as the ratio of F50 (clonal expansion) to E x V (chaos), with BLOSUM62-based TCRdist applied between CDR3 peptides within each V-J. Welch's t-statistics and random forest reduced 450 to 600 V-J features to roughly 13, which were used in a naive Bayes classifier (R e1071). No statistical method was used to set the sample size in advance, and investigators knew the group allocation. According to the paper, TCR Vbeta CDR3 sequencing was carried out on roughly 130 peripheral blood samples, which came from fewer than 50 ophthalmopathy, approximately 78 hyperthyroidism and roughly 17 progressor patients.

The receptor comes from a woman in her twenties or thirties with Graves disease. Donor details come from another sample of the same person, matched by shared clones. Sequenced material: peripheral blood mononuclear cells (PBMCs), taken at new diagnosis, from a patient treated with antithyroid drugs. The chain is encoded by TRBV10-3 joined to TRBJ1-3; the D region possibly corresponds to TRBD1 (6 bases align). The CDR3 is CAISGGQFSGNTIHF. The nucleotide sequence is TGTGCCATCAGCGGAGGACAGTTTTCTGGAAACACCATACATTTT.